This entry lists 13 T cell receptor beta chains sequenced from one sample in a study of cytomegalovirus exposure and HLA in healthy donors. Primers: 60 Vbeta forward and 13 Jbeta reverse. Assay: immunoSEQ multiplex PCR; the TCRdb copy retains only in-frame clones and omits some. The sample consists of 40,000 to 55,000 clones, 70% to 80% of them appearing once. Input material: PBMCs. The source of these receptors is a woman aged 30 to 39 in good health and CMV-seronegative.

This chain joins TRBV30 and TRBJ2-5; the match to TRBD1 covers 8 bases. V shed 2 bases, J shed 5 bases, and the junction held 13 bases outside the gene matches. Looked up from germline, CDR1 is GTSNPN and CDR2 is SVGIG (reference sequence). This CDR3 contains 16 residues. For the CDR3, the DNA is TGTGCCTGGAGTCTCGGGACAGGTCAAAAAGGGGAGACCCAGTACTTC. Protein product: CAWSLGTGQKGETQYF.

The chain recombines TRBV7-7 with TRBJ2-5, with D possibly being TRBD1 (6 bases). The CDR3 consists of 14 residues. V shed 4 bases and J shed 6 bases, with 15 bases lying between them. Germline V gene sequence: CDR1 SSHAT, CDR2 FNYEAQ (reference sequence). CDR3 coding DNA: TGTGCCAGCAGCTACGGGTCAGGGACAAAGACCCAGTACTTC. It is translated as CASSYGSGTKTQYF.

The CDR3 DNA follows: TGTGCCTGGGGGAAGACAGGGATGAACACTGAAGCTTTCTTT. Amino acids: CAWGKTGMNTEAFF. The chain combines TRBV30 with TRBJ1-1, with TRBD1 matching over 7 bases. The length of the CDR3 is 14 residues. Germline V gene data show CDR1 as GTSNPN and CDR2 as SVGIG (reference sequence). The V and J ends lost 5 bases and 0 bases, in that order; junction bases with no gene match: 6.

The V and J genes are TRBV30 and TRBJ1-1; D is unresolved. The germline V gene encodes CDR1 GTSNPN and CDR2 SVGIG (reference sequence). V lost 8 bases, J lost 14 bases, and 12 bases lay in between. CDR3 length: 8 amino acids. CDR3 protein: CALLGRFF. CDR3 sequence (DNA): TGTGCCCTGCTAGGGAGATTCTTT.

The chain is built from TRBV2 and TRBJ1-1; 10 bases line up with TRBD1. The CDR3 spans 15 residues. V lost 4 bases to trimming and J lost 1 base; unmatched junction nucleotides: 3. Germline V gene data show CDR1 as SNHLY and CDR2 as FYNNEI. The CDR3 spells CASSARQGANTEAFF. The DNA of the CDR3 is TGTGCCAGCAGTGCGAGACAGGGGGCGAACACTGAAGCTTTCTTT.

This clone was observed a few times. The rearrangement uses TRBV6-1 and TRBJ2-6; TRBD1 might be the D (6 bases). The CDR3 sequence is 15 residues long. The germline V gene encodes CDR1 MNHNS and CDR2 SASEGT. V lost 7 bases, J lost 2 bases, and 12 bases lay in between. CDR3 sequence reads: CASTSGHTGANVLTF. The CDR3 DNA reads TGTGCCAGCACCTCGGGACACACTGGGGCCAACGTCCTGACTTTC.

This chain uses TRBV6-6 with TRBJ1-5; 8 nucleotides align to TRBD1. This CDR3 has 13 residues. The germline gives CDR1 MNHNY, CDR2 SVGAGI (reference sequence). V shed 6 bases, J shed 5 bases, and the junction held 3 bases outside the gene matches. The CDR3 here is CASRDRVDQPQHF. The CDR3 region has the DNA TGTGCCAGCAGGGACAGGGTGGATCAGCCCCAGCATTTT.

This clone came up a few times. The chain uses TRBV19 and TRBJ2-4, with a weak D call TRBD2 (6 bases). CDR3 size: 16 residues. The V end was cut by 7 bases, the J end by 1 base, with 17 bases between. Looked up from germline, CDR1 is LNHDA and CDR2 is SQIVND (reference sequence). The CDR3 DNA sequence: TGTGCCAGTACTTCGACCGGGGGAGGTGCCAAAAACATTCAGTACTTC. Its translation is CASTSTGGGAKNIQYF.

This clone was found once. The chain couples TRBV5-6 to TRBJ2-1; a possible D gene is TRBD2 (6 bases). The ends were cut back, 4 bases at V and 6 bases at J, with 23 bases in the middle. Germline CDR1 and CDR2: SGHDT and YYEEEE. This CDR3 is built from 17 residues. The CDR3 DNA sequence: TGTGCCAGCAGCCTAATCCCGGGTCGCCGGAGGGGCAATGAGCAGTTCTTC. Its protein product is CASSLIPGRRRGNEQFF.

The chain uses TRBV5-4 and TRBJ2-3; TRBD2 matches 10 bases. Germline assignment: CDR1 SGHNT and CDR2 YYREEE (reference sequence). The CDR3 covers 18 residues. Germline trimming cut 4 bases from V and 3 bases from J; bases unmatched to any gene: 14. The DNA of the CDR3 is TGTGCCAGCAGCCCCGGTGATCAGCGGGGGGGCTGGACAGATACGCAGTATTTT. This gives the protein CASSPGDQRGGWTDTQYF. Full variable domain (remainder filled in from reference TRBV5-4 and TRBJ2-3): ETGVTQSPTHLIKTRGQQVTLRCSSQSGHNTVSWYQQALGQGPQFIFQYYREEENGRGNFPPRFSGLQFPNYSSELNVNALELDDSALYLCASSPGDQRGGWTDTQYFGPGTRLTVL.

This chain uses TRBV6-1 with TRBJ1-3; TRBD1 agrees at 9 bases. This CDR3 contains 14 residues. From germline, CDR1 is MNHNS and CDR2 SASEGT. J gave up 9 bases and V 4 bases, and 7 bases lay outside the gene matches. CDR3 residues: CASSGRTGVTTIYF. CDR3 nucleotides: TGTGCCAGCAGTGGACGGACAGGGGTTACCACCATATATTTT.

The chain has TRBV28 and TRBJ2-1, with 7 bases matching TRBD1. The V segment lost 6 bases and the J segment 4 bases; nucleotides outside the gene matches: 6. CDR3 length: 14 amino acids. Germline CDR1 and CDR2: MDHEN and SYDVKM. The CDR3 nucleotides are TGTGCCAGCAGCCCCGGGACAGTTTACAATGAGCAGTTCTTC. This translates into CASSPGTVYNEQFF.

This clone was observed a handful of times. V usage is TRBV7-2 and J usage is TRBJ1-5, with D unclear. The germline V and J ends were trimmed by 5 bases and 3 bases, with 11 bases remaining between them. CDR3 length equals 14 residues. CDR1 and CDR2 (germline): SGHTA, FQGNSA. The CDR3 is CASSPRTINQPQHF. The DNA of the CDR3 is TGTGCCAGCAGCCCGAGGACTATCAATCAGCCCCAGCATTTT.